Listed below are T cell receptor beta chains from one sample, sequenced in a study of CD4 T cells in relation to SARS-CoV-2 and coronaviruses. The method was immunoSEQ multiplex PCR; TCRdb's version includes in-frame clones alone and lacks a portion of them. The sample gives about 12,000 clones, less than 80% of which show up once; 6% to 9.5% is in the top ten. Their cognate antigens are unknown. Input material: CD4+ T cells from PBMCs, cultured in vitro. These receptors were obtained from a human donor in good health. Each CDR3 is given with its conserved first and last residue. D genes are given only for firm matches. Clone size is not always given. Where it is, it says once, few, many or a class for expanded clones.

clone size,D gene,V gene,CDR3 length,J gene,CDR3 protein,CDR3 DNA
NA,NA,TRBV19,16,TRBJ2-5,CASSPLRELTQETQYF,TGTGCCAGTAGTCCACTCAGGGAGTTGACACAAGAGACCCAGTACTTC
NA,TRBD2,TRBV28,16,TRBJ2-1,CASSLVVAGGYNEQFF,TGTGCCAGCAGTTTAGTGGTGGCGGGAGGGTACAATGAGCAGTTCTTC
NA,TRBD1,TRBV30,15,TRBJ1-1,CAWSLFRDRVTEAFF,TGTGCCTGGAGCCTATTCCGGGACAGGGTTACTGAAGCTTTCTTT
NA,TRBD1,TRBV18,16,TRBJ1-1,CASSPSGTGTLTEAFF,TGTGCCAGCTCACCATCCGGGACAGGGACACTCACTGAAGCTTTCTTT
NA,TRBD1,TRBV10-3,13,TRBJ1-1,CAIRGQPNTEAFF,TGTGCCATCAGGGGACAGCCGAACACTGAAGCTTTCTTT
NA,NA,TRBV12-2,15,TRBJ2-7,CASRSDPSWVSEQYF,TGTGCAAGTCGCTCTGACCCATCCTGGGTTTCCGAGCAGTACTTC
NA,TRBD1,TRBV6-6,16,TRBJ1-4,CASSSTTGGANEKLFF,TGTGCCAGCAGTAGCACGACAGGGGGCGCGAATGAAAAACTGTTTTTT
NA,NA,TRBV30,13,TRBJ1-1,CAYRFGLGTEAFF,TGTGCCTACCGGTTCGGGCTGGGGACTGAAGCTTTCTTT
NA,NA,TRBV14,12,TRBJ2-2,CASSQAQGELFF,TGTGCCAGCAGCCAAGCTCAGGGGGAGCTGTTTTTT
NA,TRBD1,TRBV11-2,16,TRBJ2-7,CASSFFLTGGNYEQYF,TGTGCCAGCAGCTTCTTCCTGACAGGGGGAAACTACGAGCAGTACTTC
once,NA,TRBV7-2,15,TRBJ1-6,CASEPANRVGSPLHF,TGTGCCAGCGAGCCCGCTAACAGGGTAGGCTCACCCCTCCACTTT
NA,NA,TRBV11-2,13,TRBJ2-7,CASSAGLIYEQYF,TGTGCCAGCAGCGCTGGACTCATCTACGAGCAGTACTTC
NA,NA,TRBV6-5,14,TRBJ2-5,CASSFGGVEETQYF,TGTGCCAGCAGTTTTGGTGGCGTCGAAGAGACCCAGTACTTC
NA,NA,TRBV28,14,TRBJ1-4,CASSLQGSREKLFF,TGTGCCAGCAGTTTACAGGGTTCGCGAGAAAAACTGTTTTTT
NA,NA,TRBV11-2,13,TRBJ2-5,CASNPFIGETQYF,TGTGCCAGCAACCCTTTCATCGGAGAGACCCAGTACTTC
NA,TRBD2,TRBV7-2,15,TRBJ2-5,CASSPGLAGGETQYF,TGTGCCAGCAGCCCGGGACTAGCGGGGGGCGAGACCCAGTACTTC
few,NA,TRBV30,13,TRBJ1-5,CAWSEGAGQPQHF,TGTGCCTGGAGTGAAGGGGCGGGTCAGCCCCAGCATTTT
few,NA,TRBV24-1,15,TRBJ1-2,CATSDLKTERGGYTF,TGTGCCACCAGTGACCTTAAGACTGAGCGGGGTGGCTACACCTTC
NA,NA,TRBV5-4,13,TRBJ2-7,CASSLVPGFEQYF,TGTGCCAGCAGCTTGGTGCCCGGGTTCGAGCAGTACTTC
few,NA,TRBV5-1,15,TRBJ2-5,CASSLAGTKRETQYF,TGCGCCAGCAGCCTGGCCGGGACCAAGCGAGAGACCCAGTACTTC
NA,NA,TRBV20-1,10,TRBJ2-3,CSATKDTQYF,TGCAGTGCCACGAAAGATACGCAGTATTTT
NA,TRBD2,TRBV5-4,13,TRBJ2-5,CASSSGLGETQYF,TGTGCCAGCAGCTCTGGACTAGGGGAGACCCAGTACTTC
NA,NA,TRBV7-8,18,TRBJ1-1,CASSLAMRGASRNTEAFF,TGTGCCAGCAGCTTAGCTATGAGGGGCGCCTCCCGGAACACTGAAGCTTTCTTT
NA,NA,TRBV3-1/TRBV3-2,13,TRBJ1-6,CASSQDADSPLHF,TGTGCCAGCAGCCAAGACGCGGATTCACCCCTCCACTTT
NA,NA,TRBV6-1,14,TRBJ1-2,CASSELLDGRGYTF,TGTGCCAGCAGTGAACTGTTGGACGGCCGAGGCTACACCTTC
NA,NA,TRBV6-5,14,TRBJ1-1,CASTLAAPGAEAFF,TGTGCCAGCACTCTTGCGGCCCCGGGCGCTGAAGCTTTCTTT
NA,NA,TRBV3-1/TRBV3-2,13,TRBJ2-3,CASSQAGLDTQYF,TGTGCCAGCAGCCAAGCTGGGCTAGATACGCAGTATTTT
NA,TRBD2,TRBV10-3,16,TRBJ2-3,CAITPTSGRFSDTQYF,TGTGCCATCACCCCGACTAGCGGGAGATTCTCAGATACGCAGTATTTT
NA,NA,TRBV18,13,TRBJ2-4,CASSPDWEDIQYF,TGTGCCAGCTCTCCCGACTGGGAGGACATTCAGTACTTC